This T cell receptor (beta chain) was sequenced in a study of T cell repertoires in cytomegalovirus infection. General observations from the study: The ex vivo response was dominated by HLA-C-restricted CMV-specific TCR beta clonotypes.

On this clonotype itself: The antigen remains unidentified.

TCRdb reprocessed the reads with MiXCR, giving one entry per CDR3 protein. The data contain around 200,000 distinct CDR3 sequences, around 40% of them singletons. The V end was cut by 8 bases, the J end by 0 bases, with 17 bases between. CDR3 length equals 15 residues. In germline, CDR1 is MNHEY, CDR2 SMNVEV (reference sequence). The sequence came from a human donor in good health (CMV status not recorded). Some clones in this sample may be carry-over from other donors' samples. The chain is built from TRBV27 and TRBJ2-7; D may match TRBD1 or TRBD2 (6 bases each). This material consisted of CD8+ T cells from cultured PBMCs, taken from culture after CMV antigen stimulation. The CDR3 DNA is TGTGCCAGCCAACCCGGGGGCAAAAGCTCCTACGAGCAGTACTTC. Translating it yields CASQPGGKSSYEQYF.